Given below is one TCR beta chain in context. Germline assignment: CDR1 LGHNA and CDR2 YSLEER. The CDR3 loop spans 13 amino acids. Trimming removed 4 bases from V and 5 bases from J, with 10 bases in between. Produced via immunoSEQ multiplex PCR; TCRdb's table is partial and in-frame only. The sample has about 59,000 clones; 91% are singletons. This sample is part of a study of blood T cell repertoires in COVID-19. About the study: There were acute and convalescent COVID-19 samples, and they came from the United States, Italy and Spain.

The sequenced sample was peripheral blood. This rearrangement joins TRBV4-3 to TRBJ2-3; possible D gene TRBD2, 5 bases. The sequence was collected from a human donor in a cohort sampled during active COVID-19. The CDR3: CASSRLEGDTQYF. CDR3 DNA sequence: TGCGCCAGCAGCCGCCTAGAGGGAGATACGCAGTATTTT.